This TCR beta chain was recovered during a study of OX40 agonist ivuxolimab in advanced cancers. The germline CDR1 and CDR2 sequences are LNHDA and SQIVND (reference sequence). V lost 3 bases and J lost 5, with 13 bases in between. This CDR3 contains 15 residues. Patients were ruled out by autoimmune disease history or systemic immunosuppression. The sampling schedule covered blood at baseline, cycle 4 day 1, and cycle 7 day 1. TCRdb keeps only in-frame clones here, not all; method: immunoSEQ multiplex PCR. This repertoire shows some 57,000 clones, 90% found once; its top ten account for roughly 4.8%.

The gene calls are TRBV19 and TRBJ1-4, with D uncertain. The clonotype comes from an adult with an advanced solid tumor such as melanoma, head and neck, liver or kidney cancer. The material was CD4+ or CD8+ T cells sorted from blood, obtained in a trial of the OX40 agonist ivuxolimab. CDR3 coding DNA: TGTGCCAGTAGTATTATATCGGTCGGGAATGAAAAACTGTTTTTT. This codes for CASSIISVGNEKLFF.